This T cell receptor beta chain was obtained from a study of T cell clonality in common variable immunodeficiency. Study conclusions and caveats: The cause of increased CVID clonality remains unclear without subpopulation sequencing. In common variable immunodeficiency, TCR beta chains reportedly carried fewer deletions and N-nucleotide insertions.

This clone was recorded at least ten times. Its antigen is not known. Read coverage stops 3 residues before the CDR3 terminus; the germline J gene supplies the remainder. The germline V and J ends were trimmed by 6 bases and 3 bases, with 13 bases remaining between them. This CDR3 is built from 13 residues. The germline V gene encodes CDR1 DFQATT and CDR2 SNEGSKA (reference sequence). CVID and control samples used equivalent genomic DNA input. Sequenced by immunoSEQ multiplex PCR; TCRdb stores in-frame clones only, minus some. This sample carries over 30,000 clones, none of them present only once. Aged about 9 to 64 years, CVID subjects averaged about 39 years old. Most patients and controls had Caucasian heritage.

This clonotype originated in a human donor with common variable immunodeficiency. The sequenced sample consisted of peripheral blood mononuclear cells. The gene calls are TRBV20-1 and TRBJ2-3, with D perhaps TRBD2 (5 bases). The CDR3 spells CSAAWTFTDTQYF. The CDR3 DNA, read in part, is TGCAGTGCCGCATGGACTTTTACAGATACG.